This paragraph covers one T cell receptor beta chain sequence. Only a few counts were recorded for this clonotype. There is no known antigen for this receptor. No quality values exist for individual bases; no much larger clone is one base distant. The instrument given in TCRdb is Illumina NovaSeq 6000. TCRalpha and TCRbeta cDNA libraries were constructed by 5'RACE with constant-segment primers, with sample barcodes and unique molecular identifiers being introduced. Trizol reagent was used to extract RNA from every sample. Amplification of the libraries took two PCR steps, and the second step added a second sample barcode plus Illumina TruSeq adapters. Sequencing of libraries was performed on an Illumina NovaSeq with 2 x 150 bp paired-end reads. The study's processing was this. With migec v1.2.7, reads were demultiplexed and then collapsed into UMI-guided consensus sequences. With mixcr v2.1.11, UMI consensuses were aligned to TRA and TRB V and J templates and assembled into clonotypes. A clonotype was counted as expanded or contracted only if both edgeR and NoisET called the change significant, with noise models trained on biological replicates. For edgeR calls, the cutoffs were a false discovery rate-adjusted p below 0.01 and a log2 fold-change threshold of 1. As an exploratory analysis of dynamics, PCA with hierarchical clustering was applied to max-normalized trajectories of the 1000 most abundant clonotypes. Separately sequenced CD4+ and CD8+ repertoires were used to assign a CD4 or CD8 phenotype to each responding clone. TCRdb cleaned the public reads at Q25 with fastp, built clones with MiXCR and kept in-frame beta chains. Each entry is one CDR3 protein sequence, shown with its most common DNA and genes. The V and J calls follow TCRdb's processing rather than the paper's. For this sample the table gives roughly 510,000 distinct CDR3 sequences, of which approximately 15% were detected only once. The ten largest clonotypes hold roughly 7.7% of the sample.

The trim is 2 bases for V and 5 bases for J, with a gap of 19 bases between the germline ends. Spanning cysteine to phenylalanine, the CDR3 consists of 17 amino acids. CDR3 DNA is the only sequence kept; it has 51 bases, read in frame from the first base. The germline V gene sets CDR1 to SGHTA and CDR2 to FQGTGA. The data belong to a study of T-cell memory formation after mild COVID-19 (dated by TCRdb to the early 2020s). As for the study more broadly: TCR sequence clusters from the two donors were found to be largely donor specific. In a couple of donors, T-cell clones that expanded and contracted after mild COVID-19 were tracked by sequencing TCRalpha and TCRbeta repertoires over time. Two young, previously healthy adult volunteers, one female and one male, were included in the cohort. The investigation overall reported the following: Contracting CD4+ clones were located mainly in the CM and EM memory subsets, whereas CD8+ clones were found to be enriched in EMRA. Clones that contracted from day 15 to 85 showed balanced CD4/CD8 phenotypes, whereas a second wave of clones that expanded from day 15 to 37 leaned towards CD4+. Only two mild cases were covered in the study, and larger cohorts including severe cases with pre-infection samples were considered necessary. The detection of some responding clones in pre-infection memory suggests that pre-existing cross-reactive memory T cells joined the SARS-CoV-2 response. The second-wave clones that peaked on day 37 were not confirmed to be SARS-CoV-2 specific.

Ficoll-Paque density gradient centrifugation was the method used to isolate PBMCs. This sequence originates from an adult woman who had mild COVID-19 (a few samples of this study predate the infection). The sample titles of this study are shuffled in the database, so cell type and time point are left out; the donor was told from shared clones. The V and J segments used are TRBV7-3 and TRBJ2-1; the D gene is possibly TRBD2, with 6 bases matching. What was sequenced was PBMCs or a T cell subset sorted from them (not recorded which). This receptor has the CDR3 CASSLRLLGTANNEQFF. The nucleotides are TGTGCCAGCAGCTTACGCCTTCTAGGGACTGCCAACAATGAGCAGTTCTTC.